A selection of T cell receptor beta chains follows, all from one sample in a study of vaccination and CD4 T cells after COVID-19. These TCRs' antigens remain unknown. TCRdb recomputed calls from the PCR reads with MiXCR, one row per CDR3 protein. The sample contains around 26,000 distinct CDR3 sequences, 60% to 80% of which appear only once. Sequenced here: CD4+ T cells from blood, cultured in vitro, sampled after SARS-CoV-2 vaccination. The receptors derive from a human donor who received a COVID-19 vaccine. Both conserved end residues are trimmed from each CDR3. The listing skips clone size in some rows; elsewhere it reads once, few, many or a size class.

V gene	J gene	clone size	CDR3 protein
TRBV20-1	TRBJ1-3	.	SARSSAASGNTIY
TRBV19	TRBJ1-1	.	ATRRLNREAF
TRBV7-8	TRBJ2-7	few	ASSFLFGTSGGRPYEQY
TRBV20-1	TRBJ2-5	few	SARPQGQETQY
TRBV25-1	TRBJ1-3	.	ASTPQGGRVANSGNTIY
TRBV21-1	TRBJ1-1	.	ASSIQAQGNTEAF
TRBV5-3	TRBJ1-6	.	ASSLVGSSPLH
TRBV21-1	TRBJ1-2	few	ASSKGGRGYT
TRBV2	TRBJ1-2	.	ASSPQGGYT
TRBV7-3	TRBJ2-3	.	ASSLSADTQY
TRBV6-1	TRBJ2-3	few	ASSESGTSGFTDTQY
TRBV7-6	TRBJ2-7	.	ASSLRRASGDTYEQY
TRBV6-5	TRBJ1-2	.	ASSYEVDSGYT
TRBV6-1	TRBJ2-5	.	ASSEGSVEAQY
TRBV20-1	TRBJ1-1	.	SASDRTRALLMNTEAF
TRBV10-3	TRBJ1-6	.	ASRTGGSPLH
TRBV6-1	TRBJ2-7	.	ASSEGGWRAYEQY
TRBV6-1	TRBJ1-2	once	ASRGSGQFYGYT
TRBV20-1	TRBJ1-3	.	SARRRTGSLGNTIY
TRBV20-1	TRBJ1-3	.	SATTGQIGNTIY
TRBV7-8	TRBJ2-4	once	ASSRTGVGIQY
TRBV7-9	TRBJ2-2	.	ASSPTGLTNTGELF
TRBV7-9	TRBJ2-2	.	AKGDNTGELF
TRBV21-1	TRBJ1-1	.	ASREDRGRGATEAF
TRBV7-8	TRBJ2-5	.	ASSGTAPYQETQY
TRBV7-9	TRBJ1-2	.	ASSLDVTGRYT
TRBV25-1	TRBJ2-3	few	ASSASGGTTDTQY
TRBV27	TRBJ2-5	.	ASSPGGLEVQETQY
TRBV19	TRBJ1-3	once	ATLGQGGGGNTIY
TRBV10-1	TRBJ1-1	few	ASSEKTGGDEAF
TRBV11-2	TRBJ2-3	.	ASSPRTSGGTDTQY
TRBV6-1	TRBJ1-2	few	ASSAIYQDHKNYGYT
TRBV19	TRBJ2-4	.	ASSIIQQARAKNIQY
TRBV6-5	TRBJ2-6	once	ASSYGLLSGANVLT
TRBV2	TRBJ1-2	.	ASSERINYGYT
TRBV5-1	TRBJ2-7	.	ASTSGPSSGGWYEQY
TRBV20-1	TRBJ2-1	.	SARVPASGGVHNEQF
TRBV6-1	TRBJ2-7	once	ASSEQDRGFSYEQY
TRBV20-1	TRBJ2-2	.	SAKGTGSGELF
TRBV7-9	TRBJ2-3	.	ASRRGEGTDTQY
TRBV6-1	TRBJ2-2	.	ASTNRITGELF
TRBV24-1	TRBJ1-1	.	ATSDLVLRDTEAF
TRBV18	TRBJ2-5	.	ASSPDRFPETQY
TRBV6-5	TRBJ1-5	.	ASSYSTGRPQH
TRBV20-1	TRBJ2-3	.	SARGLWTYASTDTQY
TRBV5-1	TRBJ2-2	few	ASTQASNTGELF
TRBV5-8	TRBJ1-6	.	ASSRGTMSSYNSPLH
TRBV2	TRBJ1-6	.	ASGQAIGNSPLH
TRBV19	TRBJ2-2	.	ASSISGGAGGELF